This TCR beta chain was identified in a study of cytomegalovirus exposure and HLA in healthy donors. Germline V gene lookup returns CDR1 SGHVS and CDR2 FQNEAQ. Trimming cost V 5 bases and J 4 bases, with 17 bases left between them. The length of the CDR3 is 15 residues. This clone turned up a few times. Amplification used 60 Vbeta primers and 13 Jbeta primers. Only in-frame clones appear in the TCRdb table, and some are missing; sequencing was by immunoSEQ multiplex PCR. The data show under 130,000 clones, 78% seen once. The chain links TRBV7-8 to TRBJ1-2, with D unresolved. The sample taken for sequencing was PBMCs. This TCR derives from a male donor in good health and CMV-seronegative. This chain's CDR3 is CASSPQVQVGYGYTF. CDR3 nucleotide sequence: TGTGCCAGCAGCCCCCAGGTGCAGGTTGGCTATGGCTACACCTTC.